The next 11 T cell receptor beta chains were all read from a single sample in a study of patients and donors after allogeneic stem cell transplantation. Via MiXCR, TCRdb re-called the RT-PCR reads, giving one row per CDR3 protein. The sample records fewer than 180,000 distinct CDR3 sequences, approximately 35% being singletons. Sequenced input: blood, either unsorted or a sorted T cell fraction (not recorded which). These receptors all come from a human donor who was either an allogeneic HSCT recipient or a stem cell or donor lymphocyte infusion donor (not recorded which). It is not recorded whose cells these are; they may come from a transplant donor.

This clonotype appeared a few times. The chain uses TRBV20-1 and TRBJ1-5; D gene ambiguous. The CDR3 runs 17 residues. Germline V CDR1 and CDR2: DFQATT, SNEGSKA (reference sequence). V lost 1 base and J lost 4, with 20 bases in between. In DNA form, the CDR3 reads TGCAGTGCTAGAGGCAGGAGGGTGGAGGGCATAAATCAGCCCCAGCATTTT. This gives the protein CSARGRRVEGINQPQHF.

The chain carries TRBV10-3 and TRBJ2-3; 9 bases agree with TRBD2. This CDR3 has 15 amino acids. CDR1 ENHRY and CDR2 SYGVKD come from the germline V gene. Trimming at V came to 10 bases and at J to 2 bases, leaving 10 bases not matched to a gene. The DNA for the CDR3 is TGTGCCACGGCCATAGCGGGGGCGATCACAGATACGCAGTATTTT. Amino acid sequence: CATAIAGAITDTQYF.

The count of this clonotype is one. This chain joins TRBV20-1 and TRBJ2-7; 9 nucleotides agree with TRBD2. This CDR3 has 14 residues. V gave up 3 bases and J gave up 1 base; unmatched junction bases: 4. CDR1 and CDR2 (germline): DFQATT, SNEGSKA (reference sequence). The CDR3 spells CSASRSGRSYEQYV. The CDR3 DNA is TGCAGTGCTAGTAGGAGCGGGAGGTCCTACGAGCAGTACGTC.

This clonotype was observed a few times. This sequence joins TRBV7-9 and TRBJ1-1; 9 bases fit TRBD1. The CDR3 consists of 16 residues. From germline, CDR1 is SEHNR and CDR2 FQNEAQ (reference sequence). V gave up 3 bases and J gave up 1 base; unmatched junction bases: 6. DNA for the CDR3: TGTGCCAGCAGCTTCCCGGGACAGGGTGGGAACACTGAAGCTTTCTTT. This gives the protein CASSFPGQGGNTEAFF.

This clonotype was observed a handful of times. This chain uses TRBV20-1 with TRBJ2-3, with 7 positions matching TRBD1. CDR1 and CDR2 (germline): DFQATT, SNEGSKA (reference sequence). The CDR3 is made up of 14 amino acids. V was clipped by 3 bases and J by 6 bases; unmatched bases: 9. This chain's CDR3 is CSARRGQVLDTQYF. The CDR3 DNA follows: TGCAGTGCTAGGAGAGGACAGGTTTTGGATACGCAGTATTTT.

This chain joins TRBV12-3 or TRBV12-4 and TRBJ1-2; D remains unclear. Trimming shortened V by 3 bases and J by 4 bases, and 9 bases separated the two germline ends. The CDR3 is 13 residues long. The CDR3 is CASSFTDLYGYTF. CDR3 bases: TGTGCCAGCAGTTTTACCGACCTCTATGGCTACACCTTC.

This chain links TRBV12-3 or TRBV12-4 with TRBJ1-3; D not certain. Trimming pared 7 bases from V and 7 bases from J, leaving 8 bases between. The CDR3 is 11 residues long. DNA for the CDR3: TGTGCCAGCACATTCGAGAACACCATATATTTT. This encodes CASTFENTIYF.

This clonotype appeared a few times. The rearrangement uses TRBV4-3 and TRBJ1-6; maybe TRBD1 (6 bases). CDR1 is LGHNA and CDR2 is YSLEER in the germline V gene. The V gene lost 4 bases and the J gene lost 4 bases, with 11 bases spanning the gap. The CDR3 sequence is 15 residues long. The chain's CDR3 is CASSLIQGYNSPLHF. The CDR3 nucleotides read TGCGCCAGCAGCCTGATACAGGGTTATAATTCACCCCTCCACTTT.

This clonotype was recorded a few times. Sequence at one end of the junction differs from germline and may be a read error. The chain recombines TRBV29-1 with TRBJ2-7, with D tentatively TRBD1 or TRBD2 (5 bases each). The CDR3 is 11 residues long. Per germline, CDR1 SQVTM and CDR2 ANQGSEA. In DNA form, the CDR3 reads TGCAGCGTTGGGACCGGGGACCTAAAGAACTTC. Translated, it gives CSVGTGDLKNF.

This clonotype has ten or more counts. Here the CDR3 DNA reads TGTGCCAGCAGTTTAGCGGTCGGTTATGGCTACACCTTC. It is translated as CASSLAVGYGYTF. The rearrangement joins TRBV12-3 or TRBV12-4 to TRBJ1-2; no reliable D call. The CDR3 contains 13 residues. The ends were cut back, 0 bases at V and 5 bases at J, with 7 bases in the middle.

The J gene is TRBJ1-6, the V gene TRBV12-3 or TRBV12-4; TRBD1 is a possible D gene (5 bases). V lost 4 bases and J 6 bases, leaving 10 bases between the germline ends. The CDR3 loop spans 14 amino acids. CDR3 nucleotides: TGTGCCAGCAGTTCGGGACCGCTTAATTCACCCCTCCACTTT. Its translation is CASSSGPLNSPLHF.